These 5 T cell receptor beta chains originate from one sample sequenced in a study of control samples from healthy donors and cancer patients. Data came from immunoSEQ multiplex PCR; TCRdb stores just in-frame clones and leaves some out. The sample has around 100,000 clones, almost 90% seen once. Material: blood. The receptors shown here come from a man under 40 in good health.

The chain uses TRBV9 and TRBJ1-2, with D possibly being TRBD1 (6 bases). The CDR3 extends over 12 amino acids. Germline loops: CDR1 SGDLS, CDR2 YYNGEE. V was cut by 5 bases and J by 3 bases, with 8 bases left in between. The CDR3 here is CASRDSYYGYTF. In nucleotides, the CDR3 is TGTGCCAGCAGGGACAGCTACTATGGCTACACCTTC. The full variable domain, in which reference TRBV9 and TRBJ1-2 provide the parts outside the CDR3, is DSGVTQTPKHLITATGQRVTLRCSPRSGDLSVYWYQQSLDQGLQFLIQYYNGEERAKGNILERFSAQQFPDLHSELNLSSLELGDSALYFCASRDSYYGYTFGSGTRLTVV.

The rearrangement joins TRBV5-1 to TRBJ2-5, with D unclear. CDR1 SGHRS and CDR2 YFSETQ come from the germline V gene. The CDR3 extends over 15 amino acids. The germline V and J ends were trimmed by 0 bases and 2 bases, with 11 bases remaining between them. The CDR3 protein is CASSLVGGKQETQYF. In DNA, the CDR3 is TGCGCCAGCAGCTTGGTAGGTGGGAAGCAAGAGACCCAGTACTTC.

The rearrangement links TRBV11-2 to TRBJ2-1; 9 bases line up with TRBD2. The CDR3 totals 16 residues. Looked up from germline, CDR1 is SGHAT and CDR2 is FQNNGV. J lost 1 base, V lost 1 base, and 2 bases had no gene match. CDR3 region: CASSLVAGVSYNEQFF. In nucleotides, the CDR3 is TGTGCCAGCAGCTTAGTAGCGGGAGTATCCTACAATGAGCAGTTCTTC.

Worth noting for this clone: In the same sample, other DNA sequences code for this CDR3. V usage is TRBV28 and J usage is TRBJ1-2; D unresolved. Germline values: CDR1 MDHEN, CDR2 SYDVKM. Trimming took 3 bases from V and 2 from J, leaving 7 bases between them. CDR3 size: 13 residues. CDR3 DNA sequence: TGTGCCAGCAGTTTGGGAGGGAACTATGGCTACACCTTC. Residues: CASSLGGNYGYTF.

V gene TRBV5-1 combines with J gene TRBJ1-4, with 7 bases aligning to TRBD1. The CDR3 is 14 residues long. With V trimmed by 1 base and J by 6 bases, 3 bases remained unmatched. From germline, CDR1 is SGHRS and CDR2 YFSETQ. CDR3 sequence (DNA): TGCGCCAGCAGCTTGATTACAGGGGATGAAAAACTGTTTTTT. Protein sequence: CASSLITGDEKLFF.